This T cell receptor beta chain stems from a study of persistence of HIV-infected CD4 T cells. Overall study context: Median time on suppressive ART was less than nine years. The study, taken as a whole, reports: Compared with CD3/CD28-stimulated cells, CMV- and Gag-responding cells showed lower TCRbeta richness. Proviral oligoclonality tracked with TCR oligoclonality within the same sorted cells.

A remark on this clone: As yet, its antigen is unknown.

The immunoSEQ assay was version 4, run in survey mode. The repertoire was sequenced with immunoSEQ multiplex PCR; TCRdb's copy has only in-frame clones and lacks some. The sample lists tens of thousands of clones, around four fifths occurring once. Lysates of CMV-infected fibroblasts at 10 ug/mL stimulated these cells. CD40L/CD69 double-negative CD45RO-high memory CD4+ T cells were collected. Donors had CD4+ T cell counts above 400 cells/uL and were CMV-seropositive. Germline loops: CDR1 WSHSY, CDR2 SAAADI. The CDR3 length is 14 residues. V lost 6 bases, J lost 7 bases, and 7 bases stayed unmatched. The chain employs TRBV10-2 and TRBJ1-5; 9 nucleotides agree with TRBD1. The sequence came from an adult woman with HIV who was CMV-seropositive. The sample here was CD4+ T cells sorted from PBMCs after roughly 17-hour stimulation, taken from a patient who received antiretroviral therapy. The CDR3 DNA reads TGCGCCAGCAGCACCACAGGGGGCGGGCAGCCCCAGCATTTT. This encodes CASSTTGGGQPQHF.